The rows below give T cell receptor beta chains drawn from one sample of a study of spatial heterogeneity in lung cancer. TCRdb ran MiXCR on the 5' RACE reads and lists one entry per CDR3 protein. The table shows about 21,000 distinct CDR3 sequences, with around 2.8% occurring only once. The specimen was lung tumor tissue, collected at surgery. Receptors originate from a male donor with early-stage non-small cell lung cancer. Each CDR3 is given with its conserved first and last residue. A D gene is named only where the DNA matches it firmly. A row's size may be missing; if present it is once, few, many or a size class.

j_call v_call d_call clone_size cdr3_nt cdr3_aa
TRBJ1-1 TRBV5-1 NA medium-sized TGCGCCAGCAGCCTCGAGAGTAACCTGAACACTGAAGCTTTCTTT CASSLESNLNTEAFF
TRBJ2-3 TRBV20-1 NA many TGCAGTGCTAGTGGCCCCGGTGGCTTCACAGATACGCAGTATTTT CSASGPGGFTDTQYF
TRBJ2-2 TRBV25-1 NA many TGTGCCAGCAATTACGGGGGGCGTACCGGGGAGCTGTTTTTT CASNYGGRTGELFF
TRBJ2-5 TRBV3-1 NA many TGTGCCAGCAGCCAGCGAGGGAGTGAGACCCAGTACTTC CASSQRGSETQYF
TRBJ2-3 TRBV29-1 NA many TGCAGCGCCTCCGGCCCTTCTAGCACAGATACGCAGTATTTT CSASGPSSTDTQYF
TRBJ2-7 TRBV7-2 NA many TGTGCCAGCAGCTTAGACCCGGGAGCCTACGAGCAGTACTTC CASSLDPGAYEQYF
TRBJ1-5 TRBV6-5 NA many TGTGCCAGCAGTCATTCGGGCAATCAGCCCCAGCATTTT CASSHSGNQPQHF
TRBJ2-2 TRBV2 NA many TGTGCCAGCAGTGAGGAGCGGGCCACCGGGGAGCTGTTTTTT CASSEERATGELFF
TRBJ1-1 TRBV7-2 NA many TGTGCCAGCAGTCTCTACCAGGCGAACACTGAAGCTTTCTTT CASSLYQANTEAFF
TRBJ2-7 TRBV29-1 TRBD1 NA TGCAGCGTTGAAGAGGTCGACAGGGGTTACGAGCAGTACTTC CSVEEVDRGYEQYF
TRBJ2-7 TRBV2 NA many TGTGCCAGCAGTCCTTGGGACTTCTACGAGCAGTACTTC CASSPWDFYEQYF
TRBJ2-5 TRBV20-1 TRBD1 many TGCAGTGCTAGAGACTACAGGGGGTTATTGGAGACCCAGTACTTC CSARDYRGLLETQYF
TRBJ2-3 TRBV30 TRBD2 many TGTGCCTGGAGTGTTCCGCTACTAGCGGGCGCCACAGATACGCAGTATTTT CAWSVPLLAGATDTQYF
TRBJ2-7 TRBV5-6 TRBD1 few TGTGCCAGCAGCTTGATGGGACAGCCCTACGAGCAGTACTTC CASSLMGQPYEQYF
TRBJ2-3 TRBV7-2 TRBD2 many TGTGCCAGCGGACCGGCGCTAGCGGGAGGAGATACGCAGTATTTT CASGPALAGGDTQYF
TRBJ2-7 TRBV13 NA many TGTGCCAGCAGCTTAGAGGGGGATCTGGACCACGAGCAGTACTTC CASSLEGDLDHEQYF
TRBJ2-7 TRBV6-6 TRBD1 many TGTGCCAGCAGTCGACAGGGGGGCCGGTACGAGCAGTACTTC CASSRQGGRYEQYF
TRBJ2-5 TRBV28 NA many TGTGCCACCACGTCCTCGCAACAAGAGACCCAGTACTTC CATTSSQQETQYF
TRBJ2-5 TRBV3-1 TRBD2 many TGTGCCAGCAGCCAAGGAAAGACTAGCGGGAAAGAGACCCAGTACTTC CASSQGKTSGKETQYF
TRBJ1-2 TRBV19 NA many TGTGCCAGTAGTATTGGGGGGCAGAACTATGGCTACACCTTC CASSIGGQNYGYTF
TRBJ2-3 TRBV20-1 NA many TGCAGTGCTAGTGGAGGGGGCGCGAATACGCAGTATTTT CSASGGGANTQYF
TRBJ1-5 TRBV24-1 NA many TGTGCCACCAGTGGAAGGGGGAGTCAGCCCCAGCATTTT CATSGRGSQPQHF
TRBJ2-3 TRBV24-1 NA many TGTGCCACCAGTCCGGATGTGGCAGATACGCAGTATTTT CATSPDVADTQYF
TRBJ1-1 TRBV21-1 NA many TGTGCCAGCAGCAAAGGGGGCAAATCCAACACTGAAGCTTTCTTT CASSKGGKSNTEAFF
TRBJ2-1 TRBV6-5 TRBD2 many TGTGCCAGCAGTTACTCGAGTTCGTCTAGCGGAGTTAGCTCCTACAATGAGCAGTTCTTC CASSYSSSSSGVSSYNEQFF
TRBJ2-1 TRBV24-1 NA many TGTGCCACCAGTGATTTGCAAGAGTCCCCCACTAAAAATGAGCAGTTCTTC CATSDLQESPTKNEQFF
TRBJ2-5 TRBV5-1 NA many TGCGCCAGCAGAAGCGGTCCCCGACAAGAGACCCAGTACTTC CASRSGPRQETQYF
TRBJ2-1 TRBV27 NA many TGTGCCAGCAGTTTTCGGGGTGATGAGCAGTTCTTC CASSFRGDEQFF
TRBJ2-1 TRBV30 NA many TGTGCCTGGAGCTCGGGGAGTCGCAGTCAGTTCTTC CAWSSGSRSQFF
TRBJ2-7 TRBV27 NA many TGTGCCAGCAGTTTATCGTGGCAGGGATCTGGCTCCTACGAGCAGTACTTC CASSLSWQGSGSYEQYF
TRBJ2-3 TRBV2 TRBD2 many TGTGCCAGCACCGCGCTAGCGGAAGATAGATACTACACAGATACGCAGTATTTT CASTALAEDRYYTDTQYF
TRBJ2-2 TRBV5-1 TRBD1 many TGCGCCAGCAGCCAGGGACAGAAGAACACCGGGGAGCTGTTTTTT CASSQGQKNTGELFF
TRBJ2-7 TRBV9 TRBD2 many TGTGCCAGCAGCGCCGGGGCCGGACTAGCTTACGAGCAGTACTTC CASSAGAGLAYEQYF
TRBJ1-1 TRBV18 NA many TGTGCCAGCTCACCACTAATCAGGGGAAGAACTGAAGCTTTCTTT CASSPLIRGRTEAFF
TRBJ2-7 TRBV20-1 NA many TGCAGTGCTAGAGAGCTCAGCGGAACCTACGAGCAGTACTTC CSARELSGTYEQYF
TRBJ2-2 TRBV27 TRBD2 many TGTGCCAGCAGCCAGGGACTAGCGCCATTCGAGAGAGCGAACACCGGGGAGCTGTTTTTT CASSQGLAPFERANTGELFF
TRBJ2-5 TRBV6-5 NA many TGTGCCAGCAGTACGGCGCGAAAGACCCAGTACTTC CASSTARKTQYF
TRBJ2-7 TRBV2 TRBD1 many TGTGCCACCGGACAGGGACCGCGCTACGAGCAGTACTTC CATGQGPRYEQYF
TRBJ2-7 TRBV6-2/TRBV6-3 NA many TGTGCCAGCAGTTTCGACTTGGGGAACAGTGAGAAGAGCTACGAGCAGTACTTC CASSFDLGNSEKSYEQYF
TRBJ1-1 TRBV18 NA many TGTGCCAGCTCACCACGGGAACAGGGAGGCCACACTGAAGCTTTCTTT CASSPREQGGHTEAFF
TRBJ2-4 TRBV10-3 NA many TGTGCCATCAGTGAGGAAATGAGCGCCAAAAACATTCAGTACTTC CAISEEMSAKNIQYF
TRBJ1-3 TRBV28 NA many TGTGCCAGCAGTTTGGGGGGGGGCCATGGAAACACCATATATTTT CASSLGGGHGNTIYF
TRBJ2-2 TRBV9 TRBD1 many TGTGCCAGCAGCGGGACAGGCAGGTCCGGGGAGCTGTTTTTT CASSGTGRSGELFF
TRBJ1-2 TRBV13 NA many TGTGCCAGCAGCAAAGGGGGTCGATTTCCTTATGGCTACACCTTC CASSKGGRFPYGYTF
TRBJ2-5 TRBV9 NA many TGTGCCAGCAGCGCGGGGACTGGCCGCGAGACCCAGTACTTC CASSAGTGRETQYF